The clone carrying this T cell receptor (beta chain) was observed a handful of times. The sample belongs to a study of T-cell memory formation after mild COVID-19. Using its own MiXCR run on the 5' RACE reads, TCRdb lists one record per CDR3 protein. Among fewer than 350,000 distinct CDR3 sequences listed, roughly 18% were seen once. Input material: PBMCs or a T cell subset sorted from them (not recorded which). The receptor was derived from a man younger than 35 who had mild COVID-19 (a few samples of this study predate the infection). Cell type and time point are not known.

CDR3 bases: TGCGCCAGCAGCCAAGTCCCCGGACAGGACTATGGCTACACCTTC. It specifies CASSQVPGQDYGYTF. The chain recombines TRBV4-1 with TRBJ1-2; 7 bases are a match to TRBD1. The trim removed 1 base at V and 3 bases at J, leaving 5 bases unmatched. The CDR3 runs to 15 residues. Per germline, CDR1 MGHRA and CDR2 YSYEKL.